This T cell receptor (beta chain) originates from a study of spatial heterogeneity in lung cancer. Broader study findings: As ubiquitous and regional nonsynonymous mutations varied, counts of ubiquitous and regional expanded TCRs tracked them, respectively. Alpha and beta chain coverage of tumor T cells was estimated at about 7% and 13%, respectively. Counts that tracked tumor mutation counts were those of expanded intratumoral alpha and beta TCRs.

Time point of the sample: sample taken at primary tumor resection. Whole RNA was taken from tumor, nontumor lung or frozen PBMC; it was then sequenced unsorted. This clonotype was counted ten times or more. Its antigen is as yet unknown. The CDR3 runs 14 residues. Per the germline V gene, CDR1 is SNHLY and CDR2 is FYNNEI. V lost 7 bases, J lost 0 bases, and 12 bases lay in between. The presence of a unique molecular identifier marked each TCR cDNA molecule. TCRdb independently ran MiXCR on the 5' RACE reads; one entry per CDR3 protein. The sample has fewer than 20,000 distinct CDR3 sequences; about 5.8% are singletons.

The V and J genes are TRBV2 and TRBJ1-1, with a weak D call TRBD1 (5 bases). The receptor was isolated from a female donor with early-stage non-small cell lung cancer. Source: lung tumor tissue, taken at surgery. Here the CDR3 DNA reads TGTGCCAGCAAAAAGACAGACATGAACACTGAAGCTTTCTTT. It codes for CASKKTDMNTEAFF. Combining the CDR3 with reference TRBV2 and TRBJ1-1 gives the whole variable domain EPEVTQTPSHQVTQMGQEVILRCVPISNHLYFYWYRQILGQKVEFLVSFYNNEISEKSEIFDDQFSVERPDGSNFTLKIRSTKLEDSAMYFCASKKTDMNTEAFFGQGTRLTVV.